The clone carrying this T cell receptor beta chain was seen a single time. This entry is derived from a study of blood T cell repertoires in COVID-19. Clones were read by immunoSEQ multiplex PCR, and TCRdb kept only the in-frame ones, dropping some. The sample consists of more than 200,000 clones, more than 75% of them appearing once. This CDR3 is 16 amino acids long. With V trimmed by 10 bases and J by 0 bases, 15 bases remained unmatched. Germline V gene lookup returns CDR1 ENHRY and CDR2 SYGVKD. V is TRBV10-3 and J is TRBJ2-7; 7 bases agree with TRBD2. The origin of this receptor is a woman aged 50 to 60 who had recovered from COVID-19. Sequenced material: PBMCs or T cells enriched from blood (not recorded which). CDR3 bases: TGTGCCAGCACTAGATCAGAGCGGGATGTCTCCTACGAGCAGTACTTC. Amino acids: CASTRSERDVSYEQYF.